The 29 T cell receptor beta chains given below trace back to one sample, sequenced in a study of OX40 agonist ivuxolimab in advanced cancers. Receptor amplification or capture employed the immunoSEQ multiplex PCR assay. The source is immuneACCESS, and TCRdb retained only in-frame sequences with V and J called. Part of the clones is not carried over; for the studies checked, unresolved V genes explain less than half of this, and the remainder is unexplained. Here the sample has around 30,000 clones; 82% occur a single time. The ten top clones hold about a fifth of the sample. This sample comprised CD4+ or CD8+ T cells sorted from blood, obtained in a trial of the OX40 agonist ivuxolimab. The source is an adult with an advanced solid tumor such as melanoma, head and neck, liver or kidney cancer.

The count of this clone is one. The V gene is TRBV11-2, the J gene TRBJ2-2, with TRBD1 as a possible D gene (5 bases). The CDR3 consists of 16 residues. Germline CDR1 SGHAT, CDR2 FQNNGV. Trimming left V 6 bases short and J 7 bases short, with 21 bases between. CDR3 bases: TGTGCCAGCAGGACGTCCAGGGCCTCCCAGCGCGGGGAGCTGTTTTTT. Translation gives CASRTSRASQRGELFF.

The rearrangement joins TRBV19 to TRBJ1-1, with 10 positions matching TRBD1. The trim removed 4 bases at V and 6 bases at J, leaving 8 bases unmatched. The CDR3 spans 15 residues. Germline V CDR1 and CDR2: LNHDA, SQIVND (reference sequence). CDR3 nucleotides: TGTGCCAGTAGTAAGAGGGGACAGGGGAGGTCTGAAGCTTTCTTT. This sequence encodes CASSKRGQGRSEAFF.

V usage is TRBV5-5 and J usage is TRBJ1-2; unclear D gene. CDR3 length: 13 residues. V lost 4 bases and J lost 1, with 8 bases in between. Germline values: CDR1 SGHKS, CDR2 YYEKEE (reference sequence). Here the CDR3 reads CASSLSFNYGYTF. In nucleotides, the CDR3 is TGTGCCAGCAGCCTGTCCTTTAACTATGGCTACACCTTC.

V is TRBV10-3 and J is TRBJ2-3, with D perhaps matching TRBD2 (6 bases). There are 14 residues in the CDR3. Germline CDR1 is ENHRY and CDR2 is SYGVKD. V was clipped by 6 bases and J by 5 bases, with 15 bases between them. DNA of the CDR3: TGTGCCATCAGATCACTAGCCCGCGAAGATACGCAGTATTTT. Residues: CAIRSLAREDTQYF.

J is TRBJ2-7 and V is TRBV4-3; 8 bases are a match to TRBD1. With V trimmed by 3 bases and J by 4 bases, 11 bases remained unmatched. The germline V gene encodes CDR1 LGHNA and CDR2 YSLEER. CDR3 length equals 16 residues. The CDR3: CASSHSGTGERYEQYF. In DNA form, the CDR3 reads TGCGCCAGCAGCCACTCCGGGACAGGAGAACGTTACGAGCAGTACTTC.

The chain has TRBV6-5 and TRBJ1-5; TRBD1 might be the D (6 bases). CDR1 is MNHEY, CDR2 SVGAGI, per germline. The CDR3 has 15 amino acids. Trimming left V 6 bases short and J 2 bases short, with 14 bases between. This CDR3 reads CASREQGGGNQPQHF. The CDR3 DNA sequence: TGTGCCAGCAGAGAACAGGGAGGAGGCAATCAGCCCCAGCATTTT.

The gene calls are TRBV7-2 and TRBJ2-3, with 9 bases identical to TRBD2. Germline V gives CDR1 SGHTA, CDR2 FQGNSA. CDR3 length: 16 residues. V lost 2 bases to trimming and J lost 5 bases; unmatched junction nucleotides: 8. The CDR3 DNA is TGTGCCAGCAGCTTAATGGGGCGGGAGGGGGTAGATACGCAGTATTTT. Translation gives CASSLMGREGVDTQYF.

This rearrangement joins TRBV11-2 to TRBJ2-7; D is unclear. Germline loops: CDR1 SGHAT, CDR2 FQNNGV. The V gene lost 3 bases and the J gene lost 1 base, with 10 bases spanning the gap. The CDR3 consists of 14 residues. CDR3 in DNA: TGTGCCAGCAGCTTGTCCCTCTATTCCTACGAGCAGTACTTC. This sequence encodes CASSLSLYSYEQYF.

The chain couples TRBV30 to TRBJ2-3; D is ambiguous. CDR3 length equals 14 residues. Germline CDR1 reads GTSNPN; CDR2 reads SVGIG (reference sequence). Deletions cut 0 bases from V and 2 bases from J, with 9 bases between. Here the CDR3 DNA reads TGTGCCTGGAGTGTAAGTGGAGTCACAGATACGCAGTATTTT. The encoded protein is CAWSVSGVTDTQYF.

The V gene is TRBV7-2, the J gene TRBJ1-3, with D possibly being TRBD1 (5 bases). Germline loops: CDR1 SGHTA, CDR2 FQGNSA. V was shortened by 1 base and J by 2 bases, with 12 bases between the two germline ends. There are 16 residues in the CDR3. CDR3 sequence: CASSLEGQGTGNTIYF. The CDR3 DNA sequence: TGTGCCAGCAGCTTAGAGGGGCAGGGTACTGGAAACACCATATATTTT.

The genes are TRBV10-3 and TRBJ2-5; 7 bases agree with TRBD1. The CDR3 totals 13 residues. Germline values: CDR1 ENHRY, CDR2 SYGVKD. V lost 6 bases to trimming and J lost 4 bases; unmatched junction nucleotides: 5. The CDR3 loop reads CAIRRQGSETQYF. As DNA, the CDR3 is TGTGCCATCAGACGACAGGGTTCAGAGACCCAGTACTTC.

This chain links TRBV7-3 with TRBJ2-2, with D perhaps matching TRBD2 (6 bases). Germline V gene data show CDR1 as SGHTA and CDR2 as FQGTGA. This CDR3 has 15 residues. V lost 3 bases, J lost 0 bases, and 8 bases lay in between. CDR3 sequence (DNA): TGTGCCAGCAGCTTTTCTAGCGCGAACACCGGGGAGCTGTTTTTT. Residues: CASSFSSANTGELFF.

J is TRBJ2-5 and V is TRBV5-1; 9 nucleotides line up with TRBD1. Germline V gene lookup returns CDR1 SGHRS and CDR2 YFSETQ. V shed 0 bases and J 4 bases; nucleotides not matched to a gene: 7. CDR3 length: 16 residues. As DNA, the CDR3 is TGCGCCAGCAGCTTGGGATACAGGGGGCCGAGAGAGACCCAGTACTTC. This translates into CASSLGYRGPRETQYF. Variable domain in full (rest from reference TRBV5-1 and TRBJ2-5): KAGVTQTPRYLIKTRGQQVTLSCSPISGHRSVSWYQQTPGQGLQFLFEYFSETQRNKGNFPGRFSGRQFSNSRSEMNVSTLELGDSALYLCASSLGYRGPRETQYFGPGTRLLVL.

This clone was counted between two and nine times. The chain has TRBV29-1 and TRBJ2-1; D not resolved. V lost 7 bases to trimming and J lost 3 bases, with 13 bases between them. CDR3 length equals 13 residues. CDR1 SQVTM and CDR2 ANQGSEA come from the germline V gene. The CDR3, as DNA: TGCAGCGCCGGCCAAGGCAACTACAATGAGCAGTTCTTC. Its translation is CSAGQGNYNEQFF.

This clone has more than one count but fewer than ten. CDR3 in amino acids: CASRAGTGETGELFF. In nucleotides, the CDR3 is TGTGCCAGCAGAGCCGGGACAGGGGAAACCGGGGAGCTGTTTTTT. The V and J genes are TRBV27 and TRBJ2-2, with TRBD1 matching 10 bases. CDR1 and CDR2 (germline): MNHEY, SMNVEV (reference sequence). The CDR3 runs to 15 residues. Losses at the gene ends were 6 bases for V and 5 bases for J; bases not matched to a gene: 6.

The chain is built from TRBV30 and TRBJ2-3, with D tentatively TRBD1 or TRBD2 (5 bases each). CDR3 length equals 14 residues. CDR1 and CDR2 (germline): GTSNPN, SVGIG (reference sequence). The ends were cut back, 7 bases at V and 1 base at J, with 15 bases in the middle. The CDR3 DNA sequence: TGTGCCTCGTTAACGGGACGGGGCACAGATACGCAGTATTTT. It yields the protein CASLTGRGTDTQYF. Full variable domain (rest looked up from reference TRBV30 and TRBJ2-3): SQTIHQWPATLVQPVGSPLSLECTVEGTSNPNLYWYRQAAGRGLQLLFYSVGIGQISSEVPQNLSASRPQDRQFILSSKKLLLSDSGFYLCASLTGRGTDTQYFGPGTRLTVL.

The rearrangement joins TRBV7-2 to TRBJ2-5, with 7 positions matching TRBD2. Unmatched junction bases numbered 13, after V lost 5 bases and J lost 4 bases. The CDR3 is made up of 16 amino acids. The germline CDR1 and CDR2 sequences are SGHTA and FQGNSA. The CDR3 coding sequence is TGTGCCAGCAGCCCACAGACTAGCCGGGGTATAGAGACCCAGTACTTC. Its protein is CASSPQTSRGIETQYF.

V is TRBV5-1 and J is TRBJ1-1; tentative D call: TRBD1 (6 bases). The CDR3 spans 12 residues. V was trimmed by 4 bases and J by 4 bases, leaving 8 bases between them. Germline V gene lookup returns CDR1 SGHRS and CDR2 YFSETQ. For the CDR3, the DNA is TGCGCCAGCAGCGGAGGGGGCACTGAAGCTTTCTTT. Translating it yields CASSGGGTEAFF.

The chain carries TRBV2 and TRBJ2-7, with D unresolved. Germline values: CDR1 SNHLY, CDR2 FYNNEI. The V end lost 4 bases, the J end lost 9 bases, and 19 bases lay between the germline ends. The CDR3 has 14 amino acids. The CDR3 loop reads CASSGGSRTSGQYF. The CDR3 region has the DNA TGTGCCAGCAGTGGGGGATCGAGAACTTCAGGGCAGTACTTC.

This clone is a singleton in its sample. The chain links TRBV4-2 to TRBJ2-7; 7 bases align to TRBD2. With 0 bases clipped from V and 5 bases from J, the junction kept 7 bases outside the gene matches. CDR1 and CDR2 from the germline V gene are LGHNA and YNFKEQ. The CDR3 has 15 amino acids. For the CDR3, the DNA is TGTGCCAGCAGCCAAGATTGGCGGGAGCCCCACGAGCAGTACTTC. It yields the protein CASSQDWREPHEQYF.

The chain couples TRBV10-3 to TRBJ1-2; D ambiguous. With 6 bases removed from V and 4 bases from J, the gap between germline ends came to 15 bases. Per the germline V gene, CDR1 is ENHRY and CDR2 is SYGVKD. This CDR3 contains 14 residues. This CDR3 is CAIRSGEAIYGYTF. The CDR3 DNA is TGTGCCATCAGATCGGGTGAGGCGATCTATGGCTACACCTTC.

The sample holds a few counts of this clone. This chain connects TRBV18 to TRBJ2-7, with 7 bases lining up with TRBD2. Germline-derived CDR1 and CDR2 are KGHSH and LQKENI. The CDR3 length is 14 residues. J lost 3 bases, V lost 2 bases, and 4 bases had no gene match. Written as DNA, the CDR3 is TGTGCCAGCTCACCATGGGGGGGGTTCTACGAGCAGTACTTC. Residues: CASSPWGGFYEQYF.

The CDR3 is CASSQVQGGGALDTQYF. The DNA of the CDR3 is TGTGCCAGCAGCCAAGTTCAGGGCGGGGGGGCATTAGATACGCAGTATTTT. V usage is TRBV4-2 and J usage is TRBJ2-3; the match to TRBD2 covers 9 bases. The CDR3 sequence is 17 residues long. Germline CDR1 and CDR2: LGHNA and YNFKEQ. V lost 1 base, J lost 5 bases, and 10 bases stayed unmatched.

A few counts support this clone. J is TRBJ1-1 and V is TRBV7-8; D possibly corresponds to TRBD1 (5 bases). From germline, CDR1 is SGHVS and CDR2 FQNEAQ. The CDR3 sequence is 16 residues long. The V gene lost 1 base and the J gene lost 0 bases, with 12 bases spanning the gap. The CDR3 protein is CASSLGREHMNTEAFF. The CDR3 nucleotides read TGTGCCAGCAGCTTAGGCAGGGAGCACATGAACACTGAAGCTTTCTTT.

This sequence joins TRBV4-3 and TRBJ1-4; 9 positions match TRBD1. The CDR3 sequence is 16 residues long. With 1 base clipped from V and 7 bases from J, the junction kept 7 bases outside the gene matches. From germline, CDR1 is LGHNA and CDR2 YSLEER. Written as DNA, the CDR3 is TGCGCCAGCAGCCAAGGCCAACGGACAGGGGTTGAAAAACTGTTTTTT. Encoded protein: CASSQGQRTGVEKLFF.

The V and J genes are TRBV9 and TRBJ2-3; TRBD2 aligns across 9 bases. Germline V gene lookup returns CDR1 SGDLS and CDR2 YYNGEE. CDR3 length: 16 amino acids. V lost 1 base to trimming and J lost 6 bases; unmatched junction nucleotides: 9. The CDR3 DNA reads as TGTGCCAGCAGCGTATCCAGCGGGAGGCCTCGGGATACGCAGTATTTT. Encoded protein: CASSVSSGRPRDTQYF. The full variable domain, completed using reference TRBV9 and TRBJ2-3, is DSGVTQTPKHLITATGQRVTLRCSPRSGDLSVYWYQQSLDQGLQFLIQYYNGEERAKGNILERFSAQQFPDLHSELNLSSLELGDSALYFCASSVSSGRPRDTQYFGPGTRLTVL.

To note about this clone: This specimen includes other DNA sequences encoding the same CDR3. This chain uses TRBV5-4 with TRBJ2-2; D is unresolved. The CDR3 is made up of 14 amino acids. The ends were cut back, 2 bases at V and 1 base at J, with 6 bases in the middle. Looked up from germline, CDR1 is SGHNT and CDR2 is YYREEE (reference sequence). The DNA of the CDR3 is TGTGCCAGCAGCTTAGCTGAGAACACCGGGGAGCTGTTTTTT. It is translated as CASSLAENTGELFF.

Of note for this clone: Germline and junction disagree at one end, which may indicate a read error. Other nucleotide sequences from this sample produce the same CDR3. This chain uses TRBV7-2 with TRBJ2-7; 7 positions agree with TRBD2. CDR1 is SGHTA, CDR2 FQGNSA, per germline. This CDR3 is 15 amino acids long. CDR3 residues: CASSLKAGNNYEQYF. The CDR3 DNA reads as TGTGCCAGCAGCTTAAAAGCGGGGAATAACTACGAGCAGTACTTT.

This clone showed up just a few times. The CDR3 spells CASSQDYLGGYGYTF. CDR3 DNA: TGCGCCAGCAGCCAAGATTACCTGGGGGGCTATGGCTACACCTTC. J is TRBJ1-2 and V is TRBV4-3; D perhaps matches TRBD1 (5 bases). There are 15 residues in the CDR3. V was shortened by 0 bases and J by 4 bases, with 12 bases between the two germline ends. The V gene's germline CDR1 is LGHNA and CDR2 YSLEER.